This entry concerns a single T cell receptor (beta chain). One end of the junction varies from germline; a read error may be responsible. These data originate in a study of blood T cell repertoires in COVID-19. From germline, CDR1 is GTSNPN and CDR2 SVGIG (reference sequence). The CDR3 consists of 13 residues. Measured with immunoSEQ multiplex PCR; TCRdb has only the in-frame clones, and not every one. The sample includes roughly 190,000 clones, roughly 80% of them seen just once. The sequence was obtained from a woman between 45 and 60 years old with acute or convalescent COVID-19. This chain joins TRBV30 and TRBJ1-6; TRBD1 might be the D (5 bases). The specimen sequenced was peripheral blood. CDR3 in amino acids: CAWRATGVSSLHF. CDR3 nucleotide sequence: TGTGCCTGGAGAGCTACAGGAGTTTCATCCCTCCACTTT.